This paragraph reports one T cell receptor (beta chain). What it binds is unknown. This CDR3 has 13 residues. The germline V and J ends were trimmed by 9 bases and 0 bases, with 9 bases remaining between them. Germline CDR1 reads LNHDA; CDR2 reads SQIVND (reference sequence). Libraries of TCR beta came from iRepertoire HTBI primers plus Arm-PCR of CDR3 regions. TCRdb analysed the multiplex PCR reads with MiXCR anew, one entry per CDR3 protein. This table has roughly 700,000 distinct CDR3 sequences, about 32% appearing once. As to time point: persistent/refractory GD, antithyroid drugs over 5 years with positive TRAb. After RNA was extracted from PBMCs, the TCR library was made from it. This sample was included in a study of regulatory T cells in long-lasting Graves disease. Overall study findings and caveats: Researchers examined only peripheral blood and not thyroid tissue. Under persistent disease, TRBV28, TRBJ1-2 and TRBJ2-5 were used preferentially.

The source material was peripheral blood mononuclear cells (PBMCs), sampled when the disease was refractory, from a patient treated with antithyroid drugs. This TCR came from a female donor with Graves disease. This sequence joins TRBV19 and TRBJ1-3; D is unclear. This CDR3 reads CASTRRSGNTIYF. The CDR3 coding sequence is TGTGCCAGCACCCGACGCTCTGGAAACACCATATATTTT.